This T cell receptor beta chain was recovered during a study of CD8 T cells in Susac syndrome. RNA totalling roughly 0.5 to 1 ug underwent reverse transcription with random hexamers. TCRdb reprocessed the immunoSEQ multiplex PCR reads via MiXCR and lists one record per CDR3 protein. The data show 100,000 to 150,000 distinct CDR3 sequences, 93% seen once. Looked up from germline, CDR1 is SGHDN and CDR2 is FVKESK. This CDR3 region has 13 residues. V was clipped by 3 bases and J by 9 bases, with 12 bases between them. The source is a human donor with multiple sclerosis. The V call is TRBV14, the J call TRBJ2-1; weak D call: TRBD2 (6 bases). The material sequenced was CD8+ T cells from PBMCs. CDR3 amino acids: CASSQLRRGEQFF. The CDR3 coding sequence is TGTGCCAGCAGCCAGCTCCGGAGGGGTGAGCAGTTCTTC.